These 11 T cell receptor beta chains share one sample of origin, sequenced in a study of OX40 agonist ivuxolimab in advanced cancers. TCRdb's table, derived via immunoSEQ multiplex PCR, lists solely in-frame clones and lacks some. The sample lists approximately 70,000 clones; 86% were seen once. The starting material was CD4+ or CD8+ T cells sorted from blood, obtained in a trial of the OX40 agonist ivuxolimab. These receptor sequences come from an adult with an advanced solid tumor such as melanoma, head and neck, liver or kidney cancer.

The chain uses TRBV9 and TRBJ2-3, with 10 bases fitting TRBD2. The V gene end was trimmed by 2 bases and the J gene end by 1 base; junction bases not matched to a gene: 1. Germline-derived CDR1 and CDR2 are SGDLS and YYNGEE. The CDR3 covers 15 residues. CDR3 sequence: CASSVTSGGTDTQYF. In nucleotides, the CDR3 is TGTGCCAGCAGCGTCACTAGCGGGGGCACAGATACGCAGTATTTT.

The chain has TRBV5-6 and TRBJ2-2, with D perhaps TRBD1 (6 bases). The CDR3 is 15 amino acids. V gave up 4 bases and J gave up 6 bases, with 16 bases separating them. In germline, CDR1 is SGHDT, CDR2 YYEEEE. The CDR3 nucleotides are TGTGCCAGCAGCCTAGGTACAGGGTGGGCCGGGGAGCTGTTTTTT. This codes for CASSLGTGWAGELFF.

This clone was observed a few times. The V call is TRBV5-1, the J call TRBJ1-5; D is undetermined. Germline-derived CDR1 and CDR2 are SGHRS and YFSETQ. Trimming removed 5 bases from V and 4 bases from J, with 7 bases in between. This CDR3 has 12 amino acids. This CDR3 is CASSAENQPQHF. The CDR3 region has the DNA TGCGCCAGCAGTGCCGAGAATCAGCCCCAGCATTTT.

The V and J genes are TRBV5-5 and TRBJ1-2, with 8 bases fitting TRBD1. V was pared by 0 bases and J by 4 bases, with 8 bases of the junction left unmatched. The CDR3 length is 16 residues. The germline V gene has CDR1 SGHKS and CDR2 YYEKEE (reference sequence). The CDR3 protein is CASSLGSTGDLYGYTF. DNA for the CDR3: TGTGCCAGCAGCTTGGGGTCGACAGGGGATCTCTATGGCTACACCTTC.

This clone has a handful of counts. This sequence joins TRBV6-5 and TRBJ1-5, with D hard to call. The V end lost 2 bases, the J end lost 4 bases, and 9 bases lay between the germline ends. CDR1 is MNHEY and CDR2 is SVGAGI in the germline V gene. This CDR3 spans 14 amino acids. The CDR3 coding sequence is TGTGCCAGCAGTTACCGCCCATGGAATCAGCCCCAGCATTTT. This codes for CASSYRPWNQPQHF.

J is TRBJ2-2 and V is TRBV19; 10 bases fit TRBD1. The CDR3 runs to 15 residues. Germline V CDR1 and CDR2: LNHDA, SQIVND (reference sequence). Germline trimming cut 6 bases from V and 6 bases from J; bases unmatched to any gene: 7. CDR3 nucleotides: TGTGCCAGTAGCGGTTGGGGGACAGGGGCCGGGGAGCTGTTTTTT. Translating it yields CASSGWGTGAGELFF. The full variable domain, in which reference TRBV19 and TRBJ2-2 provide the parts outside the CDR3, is DGGITQSPKYLFRKEGQNVTLSCEQNLNHDAMYWYRQDPGQGLRLIYYSQIVNDFQKGDIAEGYSVSREKKESFPLTVTSAQKNPTAFYLCASSGWGTGAGELFFGEGSRLTVL.

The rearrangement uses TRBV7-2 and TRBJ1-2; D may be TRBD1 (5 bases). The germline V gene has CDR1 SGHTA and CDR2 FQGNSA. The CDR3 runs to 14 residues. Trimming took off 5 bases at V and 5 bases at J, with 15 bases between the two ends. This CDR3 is CASSTQTVRYGYTF. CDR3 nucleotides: TGTGCCAGCAGCACCCAGACAGTTAGGTATGGCTACACCTTC.

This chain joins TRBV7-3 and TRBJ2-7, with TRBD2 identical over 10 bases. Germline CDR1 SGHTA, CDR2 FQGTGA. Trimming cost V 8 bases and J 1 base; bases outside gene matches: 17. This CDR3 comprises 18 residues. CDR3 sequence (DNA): TGTGCCAGCCAAATATACTACGGCGGAGCGGGAGGGTCCTACGAGCAGTACTTC. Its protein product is CASQIYYGGAGGSYEQYF.

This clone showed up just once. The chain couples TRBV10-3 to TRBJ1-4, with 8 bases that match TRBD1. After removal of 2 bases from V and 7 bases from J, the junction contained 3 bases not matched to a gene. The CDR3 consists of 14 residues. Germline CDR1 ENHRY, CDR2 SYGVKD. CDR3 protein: CAISETGGGEKLFF. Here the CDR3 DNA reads TGTGCCATCAGTGAGACAGGGGGAGGTGAAAAACTGTTTTTT.

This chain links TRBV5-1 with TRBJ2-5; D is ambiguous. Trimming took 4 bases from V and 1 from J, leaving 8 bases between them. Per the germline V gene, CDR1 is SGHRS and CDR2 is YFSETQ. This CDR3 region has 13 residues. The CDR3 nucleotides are TGCGCCAGCAGCCGGACCCGCCAAGAGACCCAGTACTTC. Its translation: CASSRTRQETQYF.

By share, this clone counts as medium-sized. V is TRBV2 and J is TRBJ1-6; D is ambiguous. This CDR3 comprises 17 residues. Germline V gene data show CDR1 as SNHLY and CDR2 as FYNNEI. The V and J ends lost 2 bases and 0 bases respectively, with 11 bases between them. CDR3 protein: CASSEIPASSYNSPLHF. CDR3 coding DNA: TGTGCCAGCAGTGAAATCCCGGCGAGCTCCTATAATTCACCCCTCCACTTT.